This TCR beta chain was identified during a study of blood T cell repertoires in COVID-19. The wider study: Samples of COVID-19 (acute and convalescent) were obtained from the United States, Italy and Spain. T cells, B-cell-depleted T cells, or PBMCs provided the cDNA or gDNA that served as material.

Authors' data handling: Reference gene primers were amplified, and this amplification served to estimate nucleated cell counts. Sequencing used immunoSEQ multiplex PCR; TCRdb keeps in-frame clones, though not all of them. Clone size and the V and J calls come from that table; the DNA yielded D and trimming. The sample carries 120,000 or so clones, 75% to 85% recorded once. CDR1 is SGHNT, CDR2 YENEEA, per germline. With 5 bases removed from V and 2 bases from J, the gap between germline ends came to 9 bases. The CDR3 length is 13 residues. The receptor's source is a woman in her 50s with acute or convalescent COVID-19. This chain connects TRBV11-3 to TRBJ1-2, with a weak D call TRBD1 (6 bases). Sequencing was done on a sample of peripheral blood. CDR3 coding DNA: TGTGCCAGCAGCGAAACAGGGAACTATGGCTACACCTTC. Translating it yields CASSETGNYGYTF.